The 31 T cell receptor beta chains in this list originate from one sample, sequenced in a study of T-cell reconstitution after alpha-beta-depleted transplantation in children. Unique molecular identifiers were used to barcode this TCRbeta library. TCRdb re-called the PCR reads with MiXCR, one entry per CDR3 protein. The sample consists of roughly 350,000 distinct CDR3 sequences, about 9.3% of them appearing once. Source: PBMCs from the stem cell graft donor, taken from the stem cell graft. The receptor set was obtained from a human donor who donated a stem cell graft to a child with acute lymphoblastic leukemia.

This clonotype turned up a few times. The chain combines TRBV5-1 with TRBJ2-3, with 7 bases identical to TRBD2. CDR1 SGHRS and CDR2 YFSETQ come from the germline V gene. This CDR3 is built from 15 residues. The V and J ends lost 6 bases and 4 bases, in that order; junction bases with no gene match: 11. The CDR3 loop is CASTLSGQPPDTQYF. For the CDR3, the DNA is TGCGCCAGCACCCTTAGCGGGCAACCGCCAGATACGCAGTATTTT.

The sample holds many counts of this clonotype. The chain employs TRBV20-1 and TRBJ1-1, with D possibly matching TRBD1 (6 bases). The CDR3 is made up of 13 amino acids. Trimming took off 5 bases at V and 1 base at J, with 11 bases between the two ends. The germline V gene has CDR1 DFQATT and CDR2 SNEGSKA (reference sequence). CDR3 coding DNA: TGCAGTGCTTACAGGGTGGGGAACACTGAAGCTTTCTTT. Its protein is CSAYRVGNTEAFF.

This clonotype was detected many times. The chain joins TRBV5-1 to TRBJ2-3; 7 bases agree with TRBD2. The CDR3 has 15 residues. Germline lookup yields CDR1 SGHRS and CDR2 YFSETQ. V shed 0 bases and J 5 bases; nucleotides not matched to a gene: 6. The DNA of the CDR3 is TGCGCCAGCAGCTTGGGAGGCGGGAGCGGAGATACGCAGTATTTT. The encoded protein is CASSLGGGSGDTQYF.

This clonotype was found a few times. V and J are TRBV13 and TRBJ2-7, with 9 bases that match TRBD2. The CDR3 is 15 residues long. CDR1 is PRHDT, CDR2 FYEKMQ, per germline (reference sequence). V was clipped by 0 bases and J by 9 bases; unmatched bases: 9. Written as DNA, the CDR3 is TGTGCCAGCAGCTTAGGCTCGCGGGAGGGCCTGGGGCAGTACTTC. This sequence encodes CASSLGSREGLGQYF.

This clonotype was observed at least ten times. This chain joins TRBV7-2 and TRBJ2-1, with no clear D. CDR3 size: 13 residues. V lost 1 base and J 8 bases, leaving 9 bases between the germline ends. Germline V gene lookup returns CDR1 SGHTA and CDR2 FQGNSA. CDR3 region: CASSLDSSYEQFF. The CDR3 coding sequence is TGTGCCAGCAGCTTAGATTCTAGTTATGAGCAGTTCTTC.

V and J are TRBV10-3 and TRBJ2-1; TRBD2 is a possible D gene (6 bases). The CDR3 extends over 12 amino acids. V lost 8 bases to trimming and J lost 4 bases, with 9 bases between them. CDR1 is ENHRY, CDR2 SYGVKD, per germline. CDR3 residues: CAIPGLYNEQFF. The CDR3 region has the DNA TGTGCCATCCCGGGACTTTACAATGAGCAGTTCTTC.

This clonotype was picked up a small number of times. DNA for the CDR3: TGTGCCAGCGATGCGGTGACAGGGACTAGCGGCAGCTCCTACGAGCAGTACTTC. Translating gives CASDAVTGTSGSSYEQYF. V is TRBV11-1 and J is TRBJ2-7, with TRBD2 matching 11 bases. Germline V lookup: CDR1 SGHAT, CDR2 FQDESV (reference sequence). The V segment lost 8 bases and the J segment 0 bases; nucleotides outside the gene matches: 15. CDR3 size: 18 residues.

The chain couples TRBV3-1 to TRBJ1-4; 7 bases line up with TRBD1. There are 18 residues in the CDR3. CDR1 and CDR2 (germline): LGHDT, YNNKEL (reference sequence). Trimming at V came to 5 bases and at J to 3 bases, leaving 15 bases not matched to a gene. CDR3 sequence: CASSEAGTALAANEKLFF. Written as DNA, the CDR3 is TGTGCCAGCAGCGAGGCCGGGACAGCCCTAGCGGCTAATGAAAAACTGTTTTTT.

This clonotype was seen only a few times. The rearrangement joins TRBV6-1 to TRBJ2-3; D is possibly TRBD2 (6 bases). The CDR3 length is 14 residues. Deletions cut 9 bases from V and 2 bases from J, with 15 bases between. Germline CDR1 is MNHNS and CDR2 is SASEGT. This CDR3 reads CASAVLAPTDTQYF. In DNA, the CDR3 is TGTGCCAGTGCGGTCCTAGCGCCCACAGATACGCAGTATTTT.

The rearrangement links TRBV4-2 to TRBJ2-1; tentative D call: TRBD2 (5 bases). The germline V gene encodes CDR1 LGHNA and CDR2 YNFKEQ. This CDR3 has 14 residues. Trimming pared 8 bases from V and 3 bases from J, leaving 14 bases between. This CDR3 reads CASSPAGNYNEQFF. CDR3 DNA: TGTGCCAGCTCCCCAGCCGGGAACTACAATGAGCAGTTCTTC.

This clonotype was seen many times. The chain combines TRBV5-5 with TRBJ1-2, with D possibly being TRBD1 (5 bases). V was shortened by 4 bases and J by 5 bases, with 18 bases between the two germline ends. Germline CDR1 and CDR2: SGHKS and YYEKEE (reference sequence). This CDR3 is 15 amino acids long. The CDR3 loop is CASSLTGATAYGYTF. For the CDR3, the DNA is TGTGCCAGCAGCCTCACAGGAGCTACTGCTTATGGCTACACCTTC.

Here the CDR3 reads CASTEGTELSYEQYF. The CDR3 DNA follows: TGTGCCAGCACCGAGGGGACAGAACTCTCCTACGAGCAGTACTTC. The chain employs TRBV12-3 or TRBV12-4 and TRBJ2-7, with TRBD1 identical over 7 bases. The CDR3 spans 15 residues. Trimming took 7 bases from V and 0 from J; bases not matched to a gene: 9.

This clonotype was counted only a few times. The J gene is TRBJ1-1, the V gene TRBV6-5, with D tentatively TRBD1 (5 bases). Germline-derived CDR1 and CDR2 are MNHEY and SVGAGI. V shed 2 bases and J shed 8 bases, with 12 bases lying between them. There are 13 residues in the CDR3. CDR3 protein: CASSYGGGSEAFF. DNA of the CDR3: TGTGCCAGCAGTTACGGGGGAGGCTCAGAAGCTTTCTTT.

This clonotype was recorded a few times. The V gene is TRBV5-8, the J gene TRBJ2-1, with D uncertain. The CDR3 length is 14 residues. Trimming took 3 bases from V and 0 from J, leaving 7 bases between them. Germline V CDR1 and CDR2: SGHTS, YDEGEE. The CDR3 here is CASSWQSSYNEQFF. Written as DNA, the CDR3 is TGTGCCAGCAGCTGGCAGAGCTCCTACAATGAGCAGTTCTTC.

This clonotype occurred a few times. The V gene is TRBV7-2, the J gene TRBJ1-4; D is perhaps TRBD1 (6 bases). Trimming cost V 4 bases and J 6 bases, with 18 bases left between them. This CDR3 has 16 residues. Germline values: CDR1 SGHTA, CDR2 FQGNSA. In DNA form, the CDR3 reads TGTGCCAGCAGCTCAGTCCCAAACAGGGCTGATGAAAAACTGTTTTTT. Translated, it gives CASSSVPNRADEKLFF.

This clonotype was seen at least ten times. The chain employs TRBV20-1 and TRBJ2-7; 7 bases are a match to TRBD2. CDR1 is DFQATT, CDR2 SNEGSKA, per germline (reference sequence). Trimming took 3 bases from V and 4 from J; bases not matched to a gene: 3. The CDR3 has 12 residues. The CDR3 is CSASGRQYEQYF. The DNA of the CDR3 is TGCAGTGCTAGCGGGAGGCAGTACGAGCAGTACTTC.

This chain links TRBV18 with TRBJ2-2; no firm D call. Germline CDR1 is KGHSH and CDR2 is LQKENI. The CDR3 extends over 15 amino acids. The V end was cut by 0 bases, the J end by 4 bases, with 9 bases between. This CDR3 is CASSPPTSGTGELFF. CDR3 DNA sequence: TGTGCCAGCTCACCACCAACTTCCGGCACCGGGGAGCTGTTTTTT.

This clonotype has more than one count but fewer than ten. The chain links TRBV5-1 to TRBJ2-6, with 8 bases matching TRBD1. V shed 6 bases, J shed 2 bases, and the junction held 4 bases outside the gene matches. This CDR3 has 15 residues. Per the germline V gene, CDR1 is SGHRS and CDR2 is YFSETQ. Written as DNA, the CDR3 is TGCGCCAGCATATCGGACAGGGCTGGGGCCAACGTCCTGACTTTC. It is translated as CASISDRAGANVLTF.

This clonotype has ten or more counts. This sequence joins TRBV3-1 and TRBJ1-2, with D hard to call. With 3 bases removed from V and 2 bases from J, the gap between germline ends came to 7 bases. CDR1 and CDR2 (germline): LGHDT, YNNKEL (reference sequence). The CDR3 contains 13 residues. This chain's CDR3 is CASSQGINYGYTF. The DNA for the CDR3 is TGTGCCAGCAGCCAGGGCATCAACTATGGCTACACCTTC.

This clonotype was seen a few times. The rearrangement links TRBV12-3 or TRBV12-4 to TRBJ2-7; 9 bases are a match to TRBD2. Losses at the gene ends were 2 bases for V and 2 bases for J; bases not matched to a gene: 7. This CDR3 is built from 16 residues. The DNA for the CDR3 is TGTGCCAGCAGTTTACGAGGTTTAGCGGGGGCCTACGAGCAGTACTTC. This codes for CASSLRGLAGAYEQYF.

This clonotype was detected only a few times. The chain recombines TRBV7-6 with TRBJ1-1; D call uncertain. CDR3 length: 13 amino acids. Germline V lookup: CDR1 SGHVS, CDR2 FNYEAQ. Trimming cost V 5 bases and J 1 base, with 8 bases left between them. DNA of the CDR3: TGTGCCAGCAGCCGTGGGGAGAACACTGAAGCTTTCTTT. It is translated as CASSRGENTEAFF. The full variable domain, in which reference TRBV7-6 and TRBJ1-1 provide the parts outside the CDR3, is GAGVSQSPRYKVTKRGQDVALRCDPISGHVSLYWYRQALGQGPEFLTYFNYEAQQDKSGLPNDRFSAERPEGSISTLTIQRTEQRDSAMYRCASSRGENTEAFFGQGTRLTVV.

In this sample, this clonotype turned up a few times. V gene TRBV20-1 combines with J gene TRBJ1-4; 12 bases match TRBD1. V lost 5 bases and J lost 8; bases outside the gene matches: 6. The germline V gene encodes CDR1 DFQATT and CDR2 SNEGSKA (reference sequence). The CDR3 has 14 residues. In DNA form, the CDR3 reads TGCAGTGCTGGCCCCGGGACAGGGGGCGAAAAACTGTTTTTT. Translating gives CSAGPGTGGEKLFF.

This clonotype was seen at least ten times. V usage is TRBV9 and J usage is TRBJ2-2; D is undetermined. Germline V gene data show CDR1 as SGDLS and CDR2 as YYNGEE. Between the trimmed V and J ends, which lost 0 bases and 5 bases, there was a span of 5 bases. The CDR3 is 13 residues long. The CDR3 here is CASSVARTGELFF. Written as DNA, the CDR3 is TGTGCCAGCAGCGTAGCACGAACCGGGGAGCTGTTTTTT.

As to this clonotype: This could be a read error, since a much larger clone is one nucleotide away. The V and J genes are TRBV5-6 and TRBJ1-3; the D is unclear. This CDR3 spans 13 amino acids. The germline gives CDR1 SGHDT, CDR2 YYEEEE. The ends were cut back, 4 bases at V and 4 bases at J, with 9 bases in the middle. For the CDR3, the DNA is TGTGCCAGCAGCCTCTGGATGGGAAACACCATATATTTT. Protein product: CASSLWMGNTIYF. Full variable domain (outside the CDR3, taken from reference TRBV5-6 and TRBJ1-3): DAGVTQSPTHLIKTRGQQVTLRCSPKSGHDTVSWYQQALGQGPQFIFQYYEEEERQRGNFPDRFSGHQFPNYSSELNVNALLLGDSALYLCASSLWMGNTIYFGEGSWLTVV.

This clonotype was detected many times. This sequence joins TRBV20-1 and TRBJ2-4, with D possibly being TRBD2 (6 bases). The V end was cut by 0 bases, the J end by 6 bases, with 21 bases between. There are 17 residues in the CDR3. Germline CDR1 and CDR2: DFQATT and SNEGSKA (reference sequence). For the CDR3, the DNA is TGCAGTGCTAGAGATTATGGGGGTTGGTTAGCGGCAAACATTCAGTACTTC. This codes for CSARDYGGWLAANIQYF.

This clonotype was observed a few times. V usage is TRBV27 and J usage is TRBJ1-1; D gene unclear. V was trimmed by 3 bases and J by 4 bases, leaving 12 bases between them. Germline CDR1 and CDR2: MNHEY and SMNVEV (reference sequence). The CDR3 sequence is 14 residues long. The CDR3 here is CASSFGEGPTEAFF. In DNA form, the CDR3 reads TGTGCCAGCAGTTTTGGCGAGGGTCCCACTGAAGCTTTCTTT.

The chain uses TRBV24-1 and TRBJ2-7; 13 nucleotides align to TRBD2. The CDR3 covers 15 residues. V dropped 4 bases and J dropped 6; count of bases not matched to a gene: 5. The germline gives CDR1 KGHDR, CDR2 SFDVKD. CDR3 region: CATSDHGLAGVEQYF. As DNA, the CDR3 is TGTGCCACCAGTGACCACGGACTAGCGGGAGTCGAGCAGTACTTC.

This clonotype came up a few times. This chain joins TRBV24-1 and TRBJ2-3; 10 bases are shared with TRBD2. CDR1 and CDR2 (germline): KGHDR, SFDVKD. The CDR3 consists of 20 residues. The junction had 17 bases not matched to a gene; V was cut back by 4 bases and J by 2 bases. CDR3 sequence reads: CATSETTNSGRAPITDTQYF. The CDR3 DNA sequence: TGTGCCACCAGTGAAACGACCAACAGCGGGAGGGCCCCCATCACAGATACGCAGTATTTT.

Comments on this clonotype: The junction departs from germline at one end; a sequencing error may be responsible. The chain carries TRBV4-1 and TRBJ1-3; TRBD1 agrees at 7 bases. This CDR3 comprises 15 residues. Germline CDR1 is MGHRA and CDR2 is YSYEKL. The CDR3 here is CASSQGQGSGNTVYF. CDR3 nucleotides: TGCGCCAGCAGCCAAGGACAGGGATCGGGAAACACCGTATATTTT.

The CDR3 protein is CASSINTEAFF. The CDR3 DNA is TGTGCCAGTAGTATCAACACTGAAGCTTTCTTT. This chain joins TRBV19 and TRBJ1-1; no definite D call. The CDR3 totals 11 residues. V was shortened by 3 bases and J by 2 bases, with 1 base between the two germline ends. Germline V gene lookup returns CDR1 LNHDA and CDR2 SQIVND (reference sequence).

The chain employs TRBV9 and TRBJ2-7, with 8 positions matching TRBD2. CDR3 size: 17 residues. V was pared by 4 bases and J by 6 bases, with 18 bases of the junction left unmatched. Looked up from germline, CDR1 is SGDLS and CDR2 is YYNGEE. CDR3 DNA: TGTGCCAGCAGCCCCAACCCCACTAGCGGAACCTTGGGCGAGCAGTACTTC. Translation gives CASSPNPTSGTLGEQYF.